Reported below is one T cell receptor beta chain. The CDR3 has 17 residues. Germline values: CDR1 MGHRA, CDR2 YSYEKL. With V trimmed by 5 bases and J by 3 bases, 15 bases remained unmatched. This specimen belongs to a study of blood T cell repertoires in COVID-19. Profiling relied on immunoSEQ multiplex PCR, and the TCRdb table lists in-frame clones only, not all of them. The sample gives 270,000 or so clones, approximately 86% of which show up once; roughly 3.1% is in the top ten. Source material: peripheral blood. The rearrangement links TRBV4-1 to TRBJ1-2; 7 bases are a match to TRBD1. This receptor was identified in a woman in her late teens or twenties with acute or convalescent COVID-19. The CDR3 loop is CASSYDDSNRGHYGYTF. DNA of the CDR3: TGCGCCAGCAGCTACGATGACTCTAACAGGGGCCACTATGGCTACACCTTC.